The sample holds a few counts of the clone carrying this T cell receptor beta chain. Its antigen is still unknown. Expressed TCRB transcripts got sequenced, as all isolated RNA was reverse transcribed. Assay: immunoSEQ multiplex PCR; the TCRdb copy retains only in-frame clones and omits some. The sample holds 600,000 to 700,000 clones; over 10% are singletons and the top ten take about 0.02%. This record belongs to a study of beta chain features in type 1 diabetes. The germline V gene has CDR1 MNHEY and CDR2 SMNVEV (reference sequence). This CDR3 is built from 15 residues. The ends lost 3 bases at V and 1 base at J; junction bases unmatched: 2. Averaging around 120 mL, one heparinised blood draw was given by each donor. Notes on the study in general: Shorter TCRB CDR3s, moderately but significantly so, were found in Type 1 diabetes patients in all four CD4+ subsets. Across patients, naive, central memory and Treg TCRB repertoires exhibited apparently greater similarity than was observed across healthy donors.

The sequence came from a man younger than 35 with type 1 diabetes. The chain carries TRBV27 and TRBJ2-1, with 8 bases matching TRBD1. The sequenced sample was naive CD4+ T cells from blood. The DNA of the CDR3 is TGTGCCAGCAGTTTCCGACAGGGGTCCTACAATGAGCAGTTCTTC. Translation gives CASSFRQGSYNEQFF.